This is a list of T cell receptor beta chains from one sample in a study of cytomegalovirus exposure and HLA in healthy donors. This table comes from immunoSEQ multiplex PCR, and its TCRdb copy is limited to in-frame clones, with some not included. The sample has about 170,000 clones, about 65% seen once. What was sequenced was PBMCs. The receptor set was obtained from a girl aged 10 to 17 in good health and CMV-seronegative. CDR3s include the opening cysteine and the closing phenylalanine or tryptophan. The D gene is left open where the match is weak. Rows may omit the clone size; those that give it use once, few, many or a size class.

CDR3 protein: CASSLVAGDSTDTQYF
CDR3 DNA: TGCGCCAGCAGCTTGGTAGCGGGGGACAGCACAGATACGCAGTATTTT
D gene: TRBD2
V gene: TRBV5-1
clone size: -
J gene: TRBJ2-3

CDR3 protein: CASSATGNEQFF
CDR3 DNA: TGTGCCAGCAGCGCGACAGGGAATGAGCAGTTCTTC
D gene: TRBD1
V gene: TRBV7-3
clone size: -
J gene: TRBJ2-1

CDR3 protein: CASSDETGGEAFF
CDR3 DNA: TGTGCCAGCAGTGATGAGACAGGGGGCGAAGCTTTCTTT
D gene: TRBD1
V gene: TRBV2
clone size: -
J gene: TRBJ1-1

CDR3 protein: CASSLGVGQGEQYF
CDR3 DNA: TGTGCCAGCAGCCTTGGGGTCGGGCAGGGCGAGCAGTACTTC
D gene: -
V gene: TRBV7-3
clone size: -
J gene: TRBJ2-7

CDR3 protein: CASSAISEGYTF
CDR3 DNA: TGTGCCAGCAGCGCCATTTCCGAGGGCTACACCTTC
D gene: -
V gene: TRBV5-6
clone size: -
J gene: TRBJ1-2

CDR3 protein: CASSRPDRGLGSWNTEAFF
CDR3 DNA: TGTGCCAGTAGTCGGCCGGACAGGGGGCTTGGTAGCTGGAACACTGAAGCTTTCTTT
D gene: TRBD1
V gene: TRBV19
clone size: few
J gene: TRBJ1-1

CDR3 protein: CASSSRSGTSGGADEQFF
CDR3 DNA: TGTGCCAGCAGCTCGCGGTCGGGGACTAGCGGGGGGGCTGATGAGCAGTTCTTC
D gene: TRBD2
V gene: TRBV7-6
clone size: -
J gene: TRBJ2-1

CDR3 protein: CASSPPGQSGAEAFF
CDR3 DNA: TGTGCCAGCTCACCACCGGGACAGTCAGGGGCCGAAGCTTTCTTT
D gene: TRBD1
V gene: TRBV18
clone size: -
J gene: TRBJ1-1

CDR3 protein: CASRGEVDTEAFF
CDR3 DNA: TGCGCCTCACGAGGGGAGGTCGACACTGAAGCTTTCTTT
D gene: -
V gene: TRBV5-1
clone size: -
J gene: TRBJ1-1

CDR3 protein: CASSFGQGSYEQYF
CDR3 DNA: TGCGCCAGCAGCTTTGGACAGGGCTCCTACGAGCAGTACTTC
D gene: TRBD1
V gene: TRBV5-1
clone size: -
J gene: TRBJ2-7

CDR3 protein: CASSLDRGAVGNIQYF
CDR3 DNA: TGTGCCAGCAGCTTGGATCGGGGGGCGGTCGGAAACATTCAGTACTTC
D gene: -
V gene: TRBV5-6
clone size: -
J gene: TRBJ2-4

CDR3 protein: CASSIQGQTYEQYF
CDR3 DNA: TGTGCCAGCAGCATCCAGGGACAGACCTACGAGCAGTACTTC
D gene: TRBD1
V gene: TRBV9
clone size: -
J gene: TRBJ2-7

CDR3 protein: CASSEGPTGNQPQHF
CDR3 DNA: TGTGCCAGCAGTGAAGGGCCGACAGGGAATCAGCCCCAGCATTTT
D gene: TRBD1
V gene: TRBV2
clone size: -
J gene: TRBJ1-5

CDR3 protein: CASSPRQGELFF
CDR3 DNA: TGTGCCAGCTCACCCCGACAGGGGGAGCTGTTTTTT
D gene: -
V gene: TRBV18
clone size: -
J gene: TRBJ2-2

CDR3 protein: CASSQEVGGLAGHGQYF
CDR3 DNA: TGCGCCAGCAGCCAAGAAGTCGGGGGACTAGCGGGTCATGGGCAGTACTTC
D gene: TRBD2
V gene: TRBV4-1
clone size: -
J gene: TRBJ2-7

CDR3 protein: CASSLDSRTGTSGANVLTF
CDR3 DNA: TGTGCCAGCAGCTTAGATTCTAGGACAGGGACCTCTGGGGCCAACGTCCTGACTTTC
D gene: TRBD1
V gene: TRBV7-9
clone size: -
J gene: TRBJ2-6

CDR3 protein: CASSLDGDREEQYF
CDR3 DNA: TGTGCCAGCAGCTTAGATGGGGACAGGGAAGAGCAGTACTTC
D gene: TRBD1
V gene: TRBV11-3
clone size: -
J gene: TRBJ2-7

CDR3 protein: CASSPPLASNEQFF
CDR3 DNA: TGTGCCAGCAGCCCCCCACTAGCGAGCAATGAGCAGTTCTTC
D gene: TRBD2
V gene: TRBV13
clone size: many
J gene: TRBJ2-1

CDR3 protein: CASITTRLAGLETQYF
CDR3 DNA: TGTGCCAGCATCACAACCCGACTAGCGGGTCTTGAGACCCAGTACTTC
D gene: TRBD2
V gene: TRBV2
clone size: -
J gene: TRBJ2-5

CDR3 protein: CASSVGGGAADTQYF
CDR3 DNA: TGTGCCAGCAGCGTGGGAGGCGGGGCGGCAGATACGCAGTATTTT
D gene: -
V gene: TRBV9
clone size: -
J gene: TRBJ2-3

CDR3 protein: CASSQDPQQFLSGNTIYF
CDR3 DNA: TGCGCCAGCAGCCAAGATCCGCAACAGTTCCTCTCTGGAAACACCATATATTTT
D gene: -
V gene: TRBV4-1
clone size: -
J gene: TRBJ1-3

CDR3 protein: CASSLFGGDRVGISPLHF
CDR3 DNA: TGCGCCAGCAGCTTGTTCGGCGGGGACAGGGTAGGGATTTCACCCCTCCACTTT
D gene: TRBD1
V gene: TRBV5-1
clone size: -
J gene: TRBJ1-6

CDR3 protein: CASSTPRTVTYEQYF
CDR3 DNA: TGTGCCAGCAGTACCCCCAGGACAGTCACCTACGAGCAGTACTTC
D gene: -
V gene: TRBV6-5
clone size: once
J gene: TRBJ2-7

CDR3 protein: CASSEGLAGGEQFF
CDR3 DNA: TGTGCCAGCAGTGAGGGACTAGCGGGGGGTGAGCAGTTCTTC
D gene: TRBD2
V gene: TRBV6-1
clone size: -
J gene: TRBJ2-1

CDR3 protein: CASSWGSRTEAFF
CDR3 DNA: TGCGCCAGCAGCTGGGGCAGTCGGACTGAAGCTTTCTTT
D gene: -
V gene: TRBV5-1
clone size: -
J gene: TRBJ1-1

CDR3 protein: CASSHGQGADEQYF
CDR3 DNA: TGCGCCAGCAGCCATGGACAGGGGGCCGACGAGCAGTACTTC
D gene: TRBD1
V gene: TRBV4-1
clone size: -
J gene: TRBJ2-7

CDR3 protein: CASTPDREGEQFF
CDR3 DNA: TGTGCCAGCACCCCCGACAGGGAAGGGGAGCAGTTCTTC
D gene: TRBD1
V gene: TRBV6-5
clone size: -
J gene: TRBJ2-1

CDR3 protein: CASSVNRGSDTQYF
CDR3 DNA: TGTGCCAGCAGTGTTAACAGGGGATCAGATACGCAGTATTTT
D gene: TRBD1
V gene: TRBV2
clone size: -
J gene: TRBJ2-3